The rows below give T cell receptor beta chains drawn from one sample of a study of radiotherapy plus CTLA-4 blockade in lung cancer. TCRdb's table, derived via immunoSEQ multiplex PCR, lists solely in-frame clones and lacks some. In the table there are 60,000 to 70,000 clones, about four fifths of which are singletons. The sequencing used peripheral blood, collected from a patient treated with radiotherapy plus ipilimumab. These TCRs come from a human donor with non-small cell lung cancer who had a partial response to radiotherapy plus ipilimumab. Each CDR3 is given with its conserved first and last residue. A D gene is named only where the DNA matches it firmly. Clone size appears in some rows only: once, few, many, or a class for an expanded clone.

TRBD2 TRBJ2-1 TRBV28 - CASSLAGGFYNEQFF TGTGCCAGCAGTCTAGCGGGAGGGTTCTACAATGAGCAGTTCTTC
TRBD2 TRBJ2-7 TRBV2 - CASSGAGGTYEQYF TGTGCCAGCAGTGGAGCGGGGGGTACCTACGAGCAGTACTTC
- TRBJ2-5 TRBV27 - CASGGTASQETQYF TGTGCCAGCGGAGGGACGGCCAGCCAAGAGACCCAGTACTTC
- TRBJ1-4 TRBV11-2 - CASSLDPPTQGWNEKLFF TGTGCCAGCAGCTTAGATCCCCCCACGCAGGGGTGGAATGAAAAACTGTTTTTT
TRBD1 TRBJ1-4 TRBV18 - CASSTLTGKGEKLFF TGTGCCAGCTCAACTTTGACAGGGAAGGGTGAAAAACTGTTTTTT
TRBD1 TRBJ1-2 TRBV4-2 - CASSQGRGQGRESYTF TGTGCCAGCAGCCAAGGAAGGGGACAGGGGAGGGAAAGCTACACCTTC
- TRBJ2-3 TRBV2 - CASSLQGLSTDTQYF TGTGCCAGCAGCCTCCAGGGCCTAAGCACAGATACGCAGTATTTT
- TRBJ2-4 TRBV2 - CASSPRGTASAKNIQYF TGTGCCAGCAGCCCCCGGGGGACAGCCTCGGCCAAAAACATTCAGTACTTC
- TRBJ1-1 TRBV11-2 - CASSLDSNTEAFF TGTGCCAGCAGCTTAGACTCGAACACTGAAGCTTTCTTT
TRBD2 TRBJ2-1 TRBV27 once CASSLDPSGWNEQFF TGTGCCAGCAGTTTAGATCCTAGCGGGTGGAATGAGCAGTTCTTC
TRBD1 TRBJ1-4 TRBV9 - CASSPQGGRPEKLFF TGTGCCAGCAGCCCTCAGGGGGGAAGGCCTGAAAAACTGTTTTTT
TRBD2 TRBJ2-1 TRBV9 - CASSTWTSGSNNEQFF TGTGCCAGCAGCACCTGGACTAGCGGGAGCAACAATGAGCAGTTCTTC
TRBD1 TRBJ2-4 TRBV29-1 - CSAARQGQNKNIQYF TGCAGCGCCGCTAGACAGGGCCAAAACAAAAACATTCAGTACTTC
- TRBJ2-2 TRBV28 - CASSLLNTGELFF TGTGCCAGCAGCCTCCTGAACACCGGGGAGCTGTTTTTT
TRBD2 TRBJ2-2 TRBV30 once CAWNRGGRGNTGELFF TGTGCCTGGAACAGGGGCGGGAGGGGGAACACCGGGGAGCTGTTTTTT
- TRBJ2-7 TRBV6-5 - CASTGVQGTVAEQYF TGTGCCAGCACCGGAGTCCAGGGAACCGTGGCCGAGCAGTACTTC
- TRBJ2-7 TRBV25-1 - CASSESRATYEQYF TGTGCCAGCAGTGAATCCAGGGCCACCTACGAGCAGTACTTC
- TRBJ1-1 TRBV4-1 - CASSQTEVQGEAFF TGCGCCAGCAGCCAAACAGAGGTGCAGGGCGAAGCTTTCTTT
- TRBJ1-1 TRBV7-3 - CASSQIGQPNTEAFF TGTGCCAGCAGCCAAATAGGACAGCCGAACACTGAAGCTTTCTTT
TRBD2 TRBJ2-7 TRBV5-1 - CASSWIPLADPYEQYF TGCGCCAGCAGCTGGATTCCCCTAGCGGACCCCTACGAGCAGTACTTC
- TRBJ1-1 TRBV28 - CAITPPGGTTEAFF TGTGCCATCACCCCCCCGGGGGGAACCACTGAAGCTTTCTTT
- TRBJ2-7 TRBV27 - CASSFRGGTYEQYF TGTGCCAGCAGTTTTAGGGGCGGAACCTACGAGCAGTACTTC
- TRBJ2-7 TRBV5-1 - CASSEPRGGGNLAYEQYF TGCGCCAGCAGCGAGCCGCGAGGGGGGGGAAACCTCGCCTACGAGCAGTACTTC
TRBD2 TRBJ2-7 TRBV2 - CASTKGLAGANEQYF TGTGCCAGCACCAAAGGGCTAGCGGGAGCAAACGAGCAGTACTTC
TRBD2 TRBJ2-1 TRBV7-8 - CASSFLTGGDEQFF TGTGCCAGCAGCTTCTTGACGGGGGGTGATGAGCAGTTCTTC
TRBD1 TRBJ2-6 TRBV7-7 - CASSLAGTGSGANVLTF TGTGCCAGCAGCTTAGCGGGGACAGGCTCTGGGGCCAACGTCCTGACTTTC
TRBD1 TRBJ2-7 TRBV18 - CASSPPAQGARNEQYF TGTGCCAGCTCACCACCTGCCCAGGGGGCGCGAAACGAGCAGTACTTC
- TRBJ1-4 TRBV30 - CAWSVQGAEKLFF TGTGCCTGGAGTGTTCAAGGGGCGGAAAAACTGTTTTTT
- TRBJ2-5 TRBV9 few CASSVTGSGGGGKETQYF TGTGCCAGCAGCGTTACAGGGAGTGGAGGTGGGGGAAAAGAGACCCAGTACTTC
TRBD2 TRBJ2-6 TRBV4-2 - CASGLADSGANVLTF TGTGCCAGCGGCCTAGCGGACTCTGGGGCCAACGTCCTGACTTTC
TRBD2 TRBJ2-7 TRBV28 - CASSLILAGGGYEQYF TGTGCCAGCAGTTTAATACTAGCGGGAGGCGGGTACGAGCAGTACTTC
- TRBJ1-5 TRBV18 - CASSPMGDQPQHF TGTGCCAGCTCACCGATGGGAGATCAGCCCCAGCATTTT
- TRBJ2-7 TRBV28 - CASSFDISYEQYF TGTGCCAGCAGTTTCGACATTTCCTACGAGCAGTACTTC
- TRBJ2-5 TRBV7-3 - CASSSNQETQYF TGTGCCAGCAGCTCCAACCAAGAGACCCAGTACTTC
TRBD1 TRBJ1-3 TRBV11-2 once CASSLGQTPGNTIYF TGTGCCAGCAGCCTGGGACAGACGCCTGGAAACACCATATATTTT
TRBD2 TRBJ2-7 TRBV18 - CASSLSSGSLTYEQYF TGTGCCAGCTCACTCTCTAGCGGGAGCTTAACCTACGAGCAGTACTTC
- TRBJ1-1 TRBV7-3 - CASSLGQNTEAFF TGTGCCAGCAGCCTGGGACAGAACACTGAAGCTTTCTTT
TRBD2 TRBJ2-1 TRBV19 - CASSSGRDYNEQFF TGTGCCAGTAGTAGCGGGAGGGACTACAATGAGCAGTTCTTC
TRBD2 TRBJ2-5 TRBV5-4 once CASSEGLEETQYF TGTGCCAGCAGCGAGGGACTAGAAGAGACCCAGTACTTC
- TRBJ2-3 TRBV19 - CASSMAKRADTQYF TGTGCCAGTAGTATGGCCAAGAGGGCAGATACGCAGTATTTT
- TRBJ2-5 TRBV7-9 - CASSLRLDKETQYF TGTGCCAGCAGCTTACGACTAGATAAAGAGACCCAGTACTTC
TRBD1 TRBJ2-7 TRBV6-6 - CASTLTRGQGAHEQYF TGTGCCAGCACTCTAACTAGGGGACAGGGTGCCCACGAGCAGTACTTC
TRBD2 TRBJ2-3 TRBV30 - CAWSVRREVTSTDTQYF TGTGCCTGGAGTGTAAGGCGGGAGGTTACTAGCACAGATACGCAGTATTTT
- TRBJ2-1 TRBV11-2 - CASSPYQGGGNEQFF TGTGCCAGCAGCCCGTACCAGGGGGGAGGCAATGAGCAGTTCTTC
- TRBJ2-2 TRBV30 - CAWGDTGELFF TGTGCCTGGGGAGACACCGGGGAGCTGTTTTTT
- TRBJ1-1 TRBV30 - CAWTILDRGGEAFF TGTGCCTGGACAATTCTCGACCGGGGGGGTGAAGCTTTCTTT
- TRBJ2-1 TRBV7-9 - CASRPTTGTLRYNEQFF TGTGCCAGCAGACCGACCACCGGGACTTTAAGGTACAATGAGCAGTTCTTC
TRBD2 TRBJ2-7 TRBV27 - CASSLKPGLADKVYF TGTGCCAGCAGTTTAAAGCCGGGACTAGCGGATAAGGTGTACTTC
TRBD2 TRBJ2-7 TRBV6-1 few CASSVGLAGEQYF TGTGCCAGCAGTGTGGGACTAGCGGGGGAGCAGTACTTC
TRBD2 TRBJ2-7 TRBV7-6 once CASSLAGGREGRYEQYF TGTGCCAGCAGCTTAGCCGGCGGGCGGGAGGGCCGATACGAGCAGTACTTC
- TRBJ1-1 TRBV11-2 few CASSLAGNTEAFF TGTGCCAGCAGCTTAGCAGGGAACACTGAAGCTTTCTTT
TRBD2 TRBJ2-1 TRBV7-2 - CASSLSSSGAYNEQFF TGTGCCAGCAGCTTATCGTCTAGCGGGGCCTACAATGAGCAGTTCTTC
- TRBJ1-2 TRBV19 - CASSIRPVSGGYTF TGTGCCAGTAGCATCCGGCCTGTGTCGGGAGGCTACACCTTC
TRBD2 TRBJ2-1 TRBV4-1 once CASSLRQSGSGAGAYNEQFF TGCGCCAGCAGCCTAAGACAATCGGGTAGTGGAGCGGGAGCCTACAATGAGCAGTTCTTC
TRBD2 TRBJ2-1 TRBV28 - CASSPGGIEGEQFF TGTGCCAGCAGCCCGGGAGGAATAGAGGGCGAGCAGTTCTTC
TRBD2 TRBJ2-1 TRBV6-5 - CASSTSRREGNEQFF TGTGCCAGCAGTACAAGCCGGCGGGAGGGGAATGAGCAGTTCTTC
TRBD2 TRBJ2-1 TRBV9 few CASSVGTSGDNEQFF TGTGCCAGCAGCGTAGGGACTAGCGGCGACAATGAGCAGTTCTTC
- TRBJ1-3 TRBV28 once CASSRTSVLNTIYF TGTGCCAGCAGTAGGACTAGCGTTCTTAACACCATATATTTT
- TRBJ2-3 TRBV28 - CASSLGFNSYTDTQYF TGTGCCAGCAGTTTGGGCTTTAACTCCTACACAGATACGCAGTATTTT
- TRBJ1-1 TRBV29-1 few CSVDRGNTEAFF TGCAGCGTTGACCGAGGGAACACTGAAGCTTTCTTT